A selection of T cell receptor beta chains follows, all from one sample in a study of OX40 agonist ivuxolimab in advanced cancers. Profiling relied on immunoSEQ multiplex PCR, and the TCRdb table lists in-frame clones only, not all of them. The sample gives fewer than 100,000 clones, over 85% of which show up once; less than 7% is in the top ten. Here the sequenced sample was CD4+ or CD8+ T cells sorted from blood, taken in a trial of the OX40 agonist ivuxolimab. The origin of the receptors is an adult with an advanced solid tumor such as melanoma, head and neck, liver or kidney cancer. CDR3s include the opening cysteine and the closing phenylalanine or tryptophan. A D gene is named only where the DNA matches it firmly. Expanded clones get a size class; other rows say once, few or many, or leave the size out.

d_call clone_size j_call v_call cdr3_nt cdr3_aa
NA NA TRBJ2-1 TRBV19 TGTGCCAGTTCAGGTACCGGGGGCGATGAGCAGTTCTTC CASSGTGGDEQFF
NA NA TRBJ2-7 TRBV7-2 TGTGCCAGCAGCCCGGGACCGACTTACGAGCAGTACTTC CASSPGPTYEQYF
TRBD1 NA TRBJ1-1 TRBV28 TGTGCCAGCAGTTTGTCATTTCAGGGGGGGTGGACTGAAGCTTTCTTT CASSLSFQGGWTEAFF
NA NA TRBJ2-7 TRBV27 TGTGCCAGCAGACATAAAACCCCAGGGGCCTACGAGCAGTACTTC CASRHKTPGAYEQYF
NA NA TRBJ2-7 TRBV5-1 TGCGCCAGCAGCTTGGAAGCCGGACAAATTTACGAGCAGTACTTC CASSLEAGQIYEQYF
NA NA TRBJ2-3 TRBV5-6 TGTGCCAGCAGCCTGGGAGCAGATACGCAGTATTTT CASSLGADTQYF
NA NA TRBJ2-1 TRBV27 TGTGCCAGCAGTTCTAGTGGCAATGAGCAGTTCTTC CASSSSGNEQFF
NA NA TRBJ1-2 TRBV6-6 TGTGCCAGCAGTTACTCGATGGGCTCAGGGGATGGCTACACCTTC CASSYSMGSGDGYTF
NA NA TRBJ1-3 TRBV29-1 TGCAGCGTTGAAACAGGACTCCACTCTGGAAACACCATATATTTT CSVETGLHSGNTIYF
NA NA TRBJ2-1 TRBV7-9 TGTGCCAGCAGCCCCGAATGGGTGCCCCTCTACAATGAGCAGTTCTTC CASSPEWVPLYNEQFF
NA NA TRBJ2-1 TRBV5-4 TGTGCCAGCAGCTTGTCACAGGCTTCCTACAATGAGCAGTTCTTC CASSLSQASYNEQFF
TRBD1 once TRBJ2-7 TRBV7-9 TGTGCCAGCAGCTTAGGGACAGGGTACGAGCAGTACTTC CASSLGTGYEQYF
NA NA TRBJ2-7 TRBV6-5 TGTGCCAGCAGTTTTAGATTAGGCGCCTACGAGCAGTACTTC CASSFRLGAYEQYF
NA NA TRBJ1-3 TRBV6-1 TGTGCCAGCAGGGCCGGGACTGGAAACACCATATATTTT CASRAGTGNTIYF
NA NA TRBJ2-5 TRBV29-1 TGCAGCGTTGGAGAGGTAGCGCTCCGCGAGACCCAGTACTTC CSVGEVALRETQYF
TRBD2 NA TRBJ2-1 TRBV19 TGTGCCAGTAGTGTCAGCGGGGACTCCTACAATGAGCAGTTCTTC CASSVSGDSYNEQFF
NA NA TRBJ1-1 TRBV5-4 TGTGCCAGCAGCTTGGTGGCGAACACTGAAGCTTTCTTT CASSLVANTEAFF
TRBD1 NA TRBJ1-1 TRBV27 TGTGCCAGCAGTTTCGGACAGGGGGGCACTGAAGCTTTCTTT CASSFGQGGTEAFF
TRBD1 NA TRBJ2-7 TRBV5-1 TGCGCCAGTACCGGGACAGGTAGCGAGCAGTACTTC CASTGTGSEQYF
NA NA TRBJ2-7 TRBV10-3 TGTGCCATCAGTGAGTTGGCTTACGAGCAGTACTTC CAISELAYEQYF
NA NA TRBJ1-2 TRBV29-1 TGCAGCGTTGTTTCGGGCTATGGCTACACCTTC CSVVSGYGYTF
NA NA TRBJ2-1 TRBV11-2 TGTGCCAGCAGCTTAGATGAGGGGCCACAGGGCAATGAGCAGTTCTTC CASSLDEGPQGNEQFF
NA NA TRBJ2-7 TRBV5-6 TGTGCCAGCAGCTCCGCTTGGCCAGGGAAGTCCTACGAGCAGTACTTC CASSSAWPGKSYEQYF
TRBD1 NA TRBJ1-5 TRBV2 TGTGCCAGCGGGGACAGAACTTTAAGCCAGCATTTT CASGDRTLSQHF
TRBD2 NA TRBJ2-1 TRBV7-8 TGTGCCAGCAGCGCCGGGACTATATACAATGAGCAGTTCTTC CASSAGTIYNEQFF
NA NA TRBJ2-7 TRBV19 TGTGCCAGTAGTATAGCGGACAGAGCCCTCTACGAGCAGTACTTC CASSIADRALYEQYF
NA NA TRBJ1-1 TRBV28 TGTGCCAGCAGTTTATGGGGGCGGAACACTGAAGCTTTCTTT CASSLWGRNTEAFF
TRBD1 NA TRBJ2-1 TRBV5-7 TGTGCCAGCAGCTTCCTCCTTACAGGGGGCTGCGAGAATGAGCAGTTCTTC CASSFLLTGGCENEQFF
TRBD2 NA TRBJ2-2 TRBV4-1 TGCGCCAGCAGCCAGGGACTAGCGGTAACCGGGGAGCTGTTTTTT CASSQGLAVTGELFF
NA NA TRBJ2-2 TRBV30 TGTGCCTGGAGTCACAACACCGGGGAGCTGTTTTTT CAWSHNTGELFF
TRBD2 NA TRBJ2-2 TRBV27 TGTGCCAGCAGTTTATTTCCTAGCGGGCCGAACACCGGGGAGCTGTTTTTT CASSLFPSGPNTGELFF
TRBD2 NA TRBJ2-1 TRBV5-4 TGTGCCAGCAGCCCGGGACTAGCGGGCTTCAATGAGCAGTTCTTC CASSPGLAGFNEQFF
NA NA TRBJ2-7 TRBV5-1 TGCGCCAGCAGCATCGGTGGGGACGTTCCCTACGAGCAGTACTTC CASSIGGDVPYEQYF
NA large TRBJ1-2 TRBV4-1 TGCGCCAGCAGCCAATCTATCGGCAACGGCTACACCTTC CASSQSIGNGYTF
NA NA TRBJ2-7 TRBV5-6 TGTGCCAGCAGCCGGGGACGGTCCTACGAGCAGTACTTC CASSRGRSYEQYF